This record covers a single T cell receptor beta chain. It has no known antigen specificity. Qualities for individual bases were not recorded, and no much larger clone is one base off. After less than 13 days of culture, CD4+ T cells were isolated with the EasySep CD4+ T cell isolation kit. Convalescent patients had PCR-confirmed SARS-CoV-2 infection between March and December 2020, before Alpha, Beta and Delta variants emerged in the United States. Participants received two doses of either the BNT162b2 or the mRNA-1273 mRNA SARS-CoV-2 vaccine. Half of the culture medium was replaced with fresh IL-2-containing medium on days 3 and 7. Unless noted otherwise, every peptide stimulation condition was grown in triplicate wells. Using Ficoll-Paque Plus gradient centrifugation, PBMC were separated from whole blood and then either used fresh or cryopreserved at -140C. Genomic DNA was extracted from cultured CD4+ T cells with the QIAamp micro DNA kit.

The data derive from a study of vaccination effects on CD4 cells after COVID-19 (dated by TCRdb to between 2020 and 2023). For the study in its entirety: In the ViraFEST assay, PBMC were stimulated with viral peptide pools, and TCR sequencing was then used to find antigen-specific CD4+ T cell clonotypes based on their expansion. Samples were taken from three convalescent patients early (day +14) and late (day +241, +227, +161 respectively) after vaccination. Post-vaccine samples across the study were collected a median of 72 days after the second dose, with a range of 14 to 241. Roughly 2.1 million PBMC per well were cultured in IMDM with about 5.4% human AB serum, 10 IU/ml IL-2 and gentamicin, plus 10 ug/ml peptides. SARS-CoV-2 spike-specific CD4+ TCR repertoires from before and after mRNA vaccination were compared in COVID-19 convalescent patients and in infection-naive vaccine recipients. Altogether, some ten COVID-19 convalescent patients and several SARS-CoV-2-naive healthy vaccine recipients made up the full study. Cultures from other donors in the study were sequenced with the Oncomine TCR Beta short-read assay on an Illumina iSeq 100. What the work shows at the level of the full study, not this receptor alone: Only a small number of convalescent patients were included, and no early post-infection timepoints were available, which limited the study. In convalescent patients, the post-vaccine spike-reactive repertoire consisted mainly of new vaccine-induced clones, largely distinct from infection-induced clones. Clones induced by infection and clones induced by vaccination both contracted markedly at late timepoints after vaccination, which fits with T cell responses waning over time.

The CDR3 holds 12 amino acids from the cysteine to the phenylalanine. This entry keeps only the CDR3 DNA: 36 bases, framed from base 1. From the germline V gene (reference sequence), CDR1 is SGHNT and CDR2 is YYREEE. The junction carries 8 bases between V and J, which are trimmed by 4 bases and 6 bases respectively. Libraries came from the immunoSEQ multiplex PCR assay. DNA from the CD4+ T cells that had been cultured and isolated underwent TCR beta CDR3 sequencing. The study's processing was this. Non-productive TCR sequences were discarded, and reads were trimmed to the CDR3 region, with only CDR3s of 7 or more amino acids retained. Antigen-specific clonotypes were identified with the MANAFEST web app by comparing expansion in peptide wells against reference cultures. To count as positive, a clone had to show expansion at FDR<0.05 compared with the reference and with all other wells, an odds ratio above 5, and a frequency above 0.1% in two replicate wells. A clonotype was called cross-reactive if it was significantly expanded both in SARS-CoV-2 spike wells and in at least one common cold coronavirus spike condition. Levenshtein distance calculated with the stringdist R package was used to assess CDR3 similarity, and unrooted trees were constructed with ape in R 3.6.1. TCRdb carries this immuneACCESS record with in-frame sequences only. Its versions omit some clonotypes, under half of them owing to an unresolved V gene in the studies checked, with the rest unexplained. The DNA was the basis for D and trimming; V, J and clone size are from that table. The sample data list approximately 40,000 clones, and 76% of these were observed just once. In total, the top ten clones hold 3% to 4% of the sample.

The chain couples TRBV5-4 to TRBJ2-1, with no reliable assignment of the D segment. The specimen comprised CD4+ T cells from PBMCs cultured without peptide, sampled after COVID-19 vaccination. This TCR was sampled from a human donor who had a prior SARS-CoV-2 infection. In nucleotides, the sequence is TGTGCCAGCAGCGTTGGCCTCAATGAGCAGTTCTTC. Its protein reads: CASSVGLNEQFF.